At least ten counts were recorded for the clone carrying this TCR beta chain. What it recognizes is unknown. The use of a sample-barcoded 5' primer and a J-beta primer mix characterized a second PCR of roughly 7 to 11 cycles. Each TCR beta cDNA got a 12-nucleotide random molecular identifier. MiXCR, run by TCRdb on the 5' RACE reads, gives a single entry per CDR3 protein. The table lists hundreds of thousands of distinct CDR3 sequences, 62% of them singletons. Germline values: CDR1 MNHEY, CDR2 SVGEGT. The V end lost 2 bases, the J end lost 7 bases, and 9 bases lay between the germline ends. CDR3 length equals 13 residues. This record comes from a study of blood T cells in healthy people across ages. Study outcomes and limitations: Strong correlation linked observed beta diversity and percent naive T cells. Diversity estimated from one million T cells was considered an underestimate.

Specimen: blood. The V and J genes are TRBV6-2 or TRBV6-3 and TRBJ1-5, with D perhaps TRBD1 (6 bases). This clonotype was sampled from a man in his thirties or forties in good health. The CDR3 DNA sequence: TGTGCCAGCAGTTACAACAGGGACCAGCCCCAGCATTTT. As protein: CASSYNRDQPQHF.